The entry below gives a single T cell receptor beta chain sequence along with its context. This sample is drawn from a study of blood T cell repertoires in COVID-19. This CDR3 region has 15 residues. V gave up 0 bases and J gave up 7 bases, with 15 bases separating them. Per germline, CDR1 SGHDN and CDR2 FVKESK. Profiled with immunoSEQ multiplex PCR; TCRdb holds only in-frame clones, not every one. The sample lists roughly 79,000 clones, less than 90% seen once, with 3.5% to 4% in the top ten. The clonotype comes from a man in his fifties or sixties with acute or convalescent COVID-19. The chain recombines TRBV14 with TRBJ1-2; D is perhaps TRBD1 (6 bases). The sample taken for sequencing was peripheral blood. CDR3 in DNA: TGTGCCAGCAGCCAAGATGAGGGGACACTTCTTGGCTACACCTTC. Its translation is CASSQDEGTLLGYTF.